The TCR beta chain under discussion was sequenced for a study of patients and donors after allogeneic stem cell transplantation. TCRdb used MiXCR to reprocess the RT-PCR reads, holding one entry per CDR3 protein. This table has about 150,000 distinct CDR3 sequences, 30% to 45% appearing once. Only a few counts were recorded for this clonotype. The germline V gene encodes CDR1 SGHKS and CDR2 YYEKEE (reference sequence). Trimming pared 2 bases from V and 3 bases from J, leaving 18 bases between. The CDR3 loop spans 16 amino acids. J is TRBJ2-7 and V is TRBV5-5; a weak D match, TRBD1 (5 bases). Sample: blood, either unsorted or a sorted T cell fraction (not recorded which). This receptor was identified in a human donor who was either an allogeneic HSCT recipient or a stem cell or donor lymphocyte infusion donor (not recorded which). It is not recorded whose cells these are; they may come from a transplant donor. This chain's CDR3 is CASSLDLRVLGYEQYF. The CDR3 DNA follows: TGTGCCAGCAGCTTAGACCTCAGGGTATTGGGCTACGAGCAGTACTTC.